This T cell receptor (beta chain) was sequenced during a study of blood T cell repertoires in COVID-19. Per the original data handling: Reference gene primer amplification gave estimated nucleated cell counts. Assay used: immunoSEQ multiplex PCR; TCRdb lists only in-frame clones, some missing. V and J calls and clone size are as listed in that table; D and trimming were resolved from the DNA. Here the sample spans about 220,000 clones, 80% being singletons. CDR3 length: 16 amino acids. V was cut by 5 bases and J by 1 base, with 14 bases left in between. In germline, CDR1 is SGHTA, CDR2 FQGTGA. The V call is TRBV7-3, the J call TRBJ2-2; D may be TRBD1 (6 bases). This receptor was identified in a human donor in a cohort sampled during active COVID-19. Material for sequencing was peripheral blood. As DNA, the CDR3 is TGTGCCAGCAGCCATAGGGGGTCCCGGAACACCGGGGAGCTGTTTTTT. Amino acids: CASSHRGSRNTGELFF.